This TCR beta chain was identified during a study of T cells after yellow fever vaccination. The study, taken as a whole, reports: Just a small share of clonotypes turned up in the CD4 compartment as well as the CD8 compartment. One caveat is that FACS-sorted repertoires could contain abundant clonotypes contaminating from the bulk population. After the booster, 96% of CD4 and about nine tenths of CD8 primary-response clones were re-detected.

The V gene lost 0 bases and the J gene lost 3 bases, with 15 bases spanning the gap. Germline loops: CDR1 SGHDT, CDR2 YYEEEE. The length of the CDR3 is 16 residues. In making TCR cDNA, 5'RACE template switching added a universal primer site and UMIs to it. TCRdb re-called the 5' RACE reads through MiXCR, storing one row per CDR3 protein. The sample includes roughly 330,000 distinct CDR3 sequences, around 6.8% of them seen just once. This clonotype was seen ten or more times. Its antigen is not known. This sample comprised PBMCs, obtained more than 35 days after the first yellow fever vaccination. This receptor was taken from a man between 18 and 35 years old who received the YFV17D yellow fever vaccine. The V gene is TRBV5-6, the J gene TRBJ1-1; no firm D call. CDR3 DNA sequence: TGTGCCAGCAGCTTGGCCCCTGGCAGGTGGCACACTGAAGCTTTCTTT. Amino acids: CASSLAPGRWHTEAFF.